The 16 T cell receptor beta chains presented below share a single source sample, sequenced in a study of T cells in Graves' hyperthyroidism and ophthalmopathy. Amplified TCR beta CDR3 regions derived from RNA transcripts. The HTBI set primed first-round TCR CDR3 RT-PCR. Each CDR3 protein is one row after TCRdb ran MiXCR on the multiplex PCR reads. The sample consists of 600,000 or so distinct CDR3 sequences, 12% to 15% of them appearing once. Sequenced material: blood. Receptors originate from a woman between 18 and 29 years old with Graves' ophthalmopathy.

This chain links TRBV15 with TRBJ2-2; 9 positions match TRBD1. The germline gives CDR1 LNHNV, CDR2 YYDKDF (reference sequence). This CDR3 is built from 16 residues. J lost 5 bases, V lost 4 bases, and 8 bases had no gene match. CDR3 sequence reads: CATSNPGQGMTGELFF. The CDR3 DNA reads TGTGCCACCAGCAACCCGGGACAGGGTATGACCGGGGAGCTGTTTTTT.

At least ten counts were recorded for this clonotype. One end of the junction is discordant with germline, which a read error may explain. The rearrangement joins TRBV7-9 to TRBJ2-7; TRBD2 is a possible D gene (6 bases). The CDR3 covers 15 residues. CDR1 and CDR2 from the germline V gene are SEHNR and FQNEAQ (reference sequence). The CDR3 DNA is TGTGCCAGCAGCCTAGCCGGGGGAGGACCCTACGAGCAGTACTTC. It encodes CASSLAGGGPYEQYF.

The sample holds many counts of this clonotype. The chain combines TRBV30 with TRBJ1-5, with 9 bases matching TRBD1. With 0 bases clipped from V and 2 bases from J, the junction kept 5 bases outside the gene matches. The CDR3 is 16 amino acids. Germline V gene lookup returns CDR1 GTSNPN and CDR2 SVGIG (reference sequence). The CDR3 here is CAWSVQWDRGNQPQHF. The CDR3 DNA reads TGTGCCTGGAGTGTACAATGGGACAGGGGCAATCAGCCCCAGCATTTT.

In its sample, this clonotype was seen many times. The CDR3 protein is CATSDVGSTYNEQFF. The CDR3 DNA is TGTGCCACCAGTGATGTGGGGTCTACCTACAATGAGCAGTTCTTC. This chain uses TRBV24-1 with TRBJ2-1; D unresolved. The CDR3 is 15 residues long. The V and J ends lost 3 bases and 2 bases respectively, with 10 bases between them. CDR1 KGHDR and CDR2 SFDVKD come from the germline V gene.

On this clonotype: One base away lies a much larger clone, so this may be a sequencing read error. DNA of the CDR3: TGTGCCAGCAAGCAGGGCTCTGGAAACACCATATATTTT. It is translated as CASKQGSGNTIYF. The chain uses TRBV12-3 or TRBV12-4 and TRBJ1-3; D may be TRBD1 (5 bases). V was cut by 7 bases and J by 0 bases, with 7 bases left in between. This CDR3 has 13 residues.

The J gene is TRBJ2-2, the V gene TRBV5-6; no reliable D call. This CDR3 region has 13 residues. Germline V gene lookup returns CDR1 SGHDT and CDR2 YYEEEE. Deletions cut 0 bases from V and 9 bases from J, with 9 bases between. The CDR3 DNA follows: TGTGCCAGCAGCTTGGTGGCAGACCGGGAGCTGTTTTTT. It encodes CASSLVADRELFF.

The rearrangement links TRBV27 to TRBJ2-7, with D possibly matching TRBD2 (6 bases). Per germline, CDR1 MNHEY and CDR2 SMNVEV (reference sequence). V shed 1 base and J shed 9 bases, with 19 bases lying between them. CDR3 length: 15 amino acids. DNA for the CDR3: TGTGCCAGCAGTTTATTCCTTTCGGGGGAACGCGGGCAGTACTTC. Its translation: CASSLFLSGERGQYF.

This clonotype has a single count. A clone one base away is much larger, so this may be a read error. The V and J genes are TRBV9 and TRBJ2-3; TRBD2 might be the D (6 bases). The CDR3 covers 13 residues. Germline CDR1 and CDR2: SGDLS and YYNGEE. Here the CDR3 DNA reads TGTACCAGCAGTGGAGTCGGAGGGGATACGCAGTATTTT. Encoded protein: CTSSGVGGDTQYF.

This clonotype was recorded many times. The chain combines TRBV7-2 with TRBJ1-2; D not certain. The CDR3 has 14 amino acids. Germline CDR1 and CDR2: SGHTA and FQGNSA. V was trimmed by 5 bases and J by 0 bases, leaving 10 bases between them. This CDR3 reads CASSVDGTNYGYTF. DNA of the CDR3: TGTGCCAGCAGCGTCGACGGAACTAACTATGGCTACACCTTC. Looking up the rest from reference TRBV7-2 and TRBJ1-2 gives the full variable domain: GAGVSQSPSNKVTEKGKDVELRCDPISGHTALYWYRQSLGQGLEFLIYFQGNSAPDKSGLPSDRFSAERTGGSVSTLTIQRTQQEDSAVYLCASSVDGTNYGYTFGSGTRLTVV.

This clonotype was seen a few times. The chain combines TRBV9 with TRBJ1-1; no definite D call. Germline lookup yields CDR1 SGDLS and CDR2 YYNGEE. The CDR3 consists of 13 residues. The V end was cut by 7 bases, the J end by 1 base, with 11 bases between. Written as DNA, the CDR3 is TGTGCCAGCGGGGAGAACGGGAACACTGAAGCTTTCTTT. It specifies CASGENGNTEAFF.

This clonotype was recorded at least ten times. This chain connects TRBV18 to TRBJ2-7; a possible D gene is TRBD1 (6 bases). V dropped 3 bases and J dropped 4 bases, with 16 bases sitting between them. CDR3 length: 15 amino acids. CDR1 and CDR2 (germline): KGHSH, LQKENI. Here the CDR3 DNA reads TGTGCCAGCTCACCGCGTACCTTGGGGGCGTACGAGCAGTACTTC. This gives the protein CASSPRTLGAYEQYF.

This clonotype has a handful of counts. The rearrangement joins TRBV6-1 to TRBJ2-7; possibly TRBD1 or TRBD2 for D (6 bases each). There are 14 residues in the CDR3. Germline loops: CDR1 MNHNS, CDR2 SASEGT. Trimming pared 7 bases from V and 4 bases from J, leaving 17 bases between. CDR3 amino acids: CASTPGRRGYEQYF. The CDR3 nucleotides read TGTGCCAGCACTCCCGGGCGGAGGGGGTACGAGCAGTACTTC.

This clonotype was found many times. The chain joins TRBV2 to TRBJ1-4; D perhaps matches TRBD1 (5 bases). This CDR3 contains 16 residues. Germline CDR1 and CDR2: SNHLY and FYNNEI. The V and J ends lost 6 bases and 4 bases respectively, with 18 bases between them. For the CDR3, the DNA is TGTGCCAGCAGACATGAGCGCACAGGTGTTAATGAAAAACTGTTTTTT. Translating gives CASRHERTGVNEKLFF.

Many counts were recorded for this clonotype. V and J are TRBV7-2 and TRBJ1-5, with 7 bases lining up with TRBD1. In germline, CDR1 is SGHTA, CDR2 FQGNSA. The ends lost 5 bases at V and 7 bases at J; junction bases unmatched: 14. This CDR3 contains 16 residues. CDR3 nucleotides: TGTGCCAGCAGCCTGGATTCGACAGGGTCAAGGCAGCCCCAGCATTTT. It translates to CASSLDSTGSRQPQHF.

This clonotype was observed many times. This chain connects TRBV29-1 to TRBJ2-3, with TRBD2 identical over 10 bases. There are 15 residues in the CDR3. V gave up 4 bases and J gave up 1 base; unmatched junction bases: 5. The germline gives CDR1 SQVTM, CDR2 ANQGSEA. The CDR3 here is CSVATGLAGTDTQYF. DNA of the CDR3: TGCAGCGTTGCGACAGGACTAGCGGGCACAGATACGCAGTATTTT.

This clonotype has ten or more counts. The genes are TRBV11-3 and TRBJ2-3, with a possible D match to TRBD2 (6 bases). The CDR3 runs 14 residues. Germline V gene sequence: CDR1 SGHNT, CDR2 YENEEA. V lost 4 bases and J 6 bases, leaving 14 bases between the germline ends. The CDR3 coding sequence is TGTGCCAGCAGCTCGGGACTGATGGGGGATACGCAGTATTTT. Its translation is CASSSGLMGDTQYF.